This T cell receptor beta chain was recovered during a study of blood T cells in healthy people across ages. Overall study findings and caveats: Aged donors had fewer naive CD4+ cells and lower diversity than long-lived donors. Age showed a roughly linear inverse relationship with TCR beta diversity per million T cells.

The CDR3 sequence is 15 residues long. The authors ran a second PCR of about 6 to 12 cycles using a sample-barcoded 5' primer and a J-beta primer mix. TCRdb passed the 5' RACE reads through MiXCR, listing each CDR3 protein once. This table has more than 500,000 distinct CDR3 sequences, roughly 28% appearing once. Worth noting for this clonotype: Antigen unknown.

Donation came from healthy Caucasian individuals in Russia who were aged 6 to 90. The TCR originated in a woman in her 70s in good health. Sample: blood. This sequence joins TRBV12-3 or TRBV12-4 and TRBJ2-5; tentatively, D is TRBD1 or TRBD2 (5 bases each). The DNA end lines up better with TRBJ2-7; the J call may be wrong. Here the CDR3 DNA reads TGTGCCAGCAGGGGCGTGGGGACCGATACCTACGAGCAGTACTTC. Protein product: CASRGVGTDTYEQYF.